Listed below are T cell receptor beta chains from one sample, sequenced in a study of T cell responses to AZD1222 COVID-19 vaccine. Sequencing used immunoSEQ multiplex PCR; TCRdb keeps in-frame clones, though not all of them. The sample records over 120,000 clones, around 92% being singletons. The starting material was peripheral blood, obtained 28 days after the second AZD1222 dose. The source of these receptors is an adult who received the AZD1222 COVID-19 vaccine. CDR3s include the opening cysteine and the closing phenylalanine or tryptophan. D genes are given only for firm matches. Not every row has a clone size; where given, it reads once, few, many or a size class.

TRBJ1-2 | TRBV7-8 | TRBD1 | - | CASSLVRQGALNGYTF | TGTGCCAGCAGCTTAGTGCGACAGGGGGCGCTAAATGGCTACACCTTC
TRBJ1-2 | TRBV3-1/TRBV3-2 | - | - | CASSQDAGYTF | TGTGCCAGCAGCCAAGATGCGGGCTACACCTTC
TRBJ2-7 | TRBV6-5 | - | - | CASSAGGGGQYF | TGTGCCAGCAGCGCCGGAGGCGGAGGGCAGTACTTC
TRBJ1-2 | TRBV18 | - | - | CASSPREGDGYTF | TGTGCCAGCTCACCTAGGGAGGGCGATGGCTACACCTTC
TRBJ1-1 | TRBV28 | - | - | CASCRGDTEAFF | TGTGCCAGCTGTCGGGGAGACACTGAAGCTTTCTTT
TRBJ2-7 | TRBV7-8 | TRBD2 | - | CASSLTPGTSGYEQYF | TGTGCCAGCAGCTTGACACCCGGGACTAGCGGCTACGAGCAGTACTTC
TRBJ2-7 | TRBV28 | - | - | CASSLEPALSYEQYF | TGTGCCAGCAGTTTAGAGCCCGCACTTTCCTACGAGCAGTACTTC
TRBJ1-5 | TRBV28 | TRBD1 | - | CASRASGTGGQPQHF | TGTGCCAGCAGAGCTTCCGGGACAGGCGGTCAGCCCCAGCATTTT
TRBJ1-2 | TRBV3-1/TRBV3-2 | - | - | CASSPYTGGRDFGYTF | TGTGCCAGCAGCCCTTATACGGGAGGCAGGGATTTTGGCTACACCTTC
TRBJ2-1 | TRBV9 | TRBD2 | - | CASSVTSANNEQFF | TGTGCCAGCAGCGTAACTAGCGCCAACAATGAGCAGTTCTTC
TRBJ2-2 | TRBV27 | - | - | CASRGTVNTGELFF | TGTGCCAGCCGAGGAACAGTGAACACCGGGGAGCTGTTTTTT
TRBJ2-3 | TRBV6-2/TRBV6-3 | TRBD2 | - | CASSGTSGRAGTQYF | TGTGCCAGCAGTGGGACTAGCGGGAGGGCCGGTACGCAGTATTTT
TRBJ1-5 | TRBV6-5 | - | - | CASSYTGSSNQPQHF | TGTGCCAGCAGTTACACGGGATCTAGCAATCAGCCCCAGCATTTT
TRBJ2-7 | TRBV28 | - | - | CASSSAAGTGTYEQYF | TGTGCCAGCAGTTCCGCTGCCGGGACGGGAACCTACGAGCAGTACTTC
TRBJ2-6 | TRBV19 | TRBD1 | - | CASSGQGASGANVLTF | TGTGCCAGTAGTGGGCAGGGGGCTTCTGGGGCCAACGTCCTGACTTTC
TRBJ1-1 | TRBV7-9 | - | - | CASSLAETMNTEAFF | TGTGCCAGCAGCTTAGCCGAGACGATGAACACTGAAGCTTTCTTT
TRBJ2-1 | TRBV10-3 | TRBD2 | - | CAIRVAGGRDEQFF | TGTGCCATCAGGGTAGCGGGAGGGCGGGATGAGCAGTTCTTC
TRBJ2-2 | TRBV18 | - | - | CASSPPRTGTGELFF | TGTGCCAGCTCACCACCGCGCACGGGCACCGGGGAGCTGTTTTTT
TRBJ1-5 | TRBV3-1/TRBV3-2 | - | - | CASSQGTGRNQPQHF | TGTGCCAGCAGCCAGGGGACTGGGAGGAATCAGCCCCAGCATTTT
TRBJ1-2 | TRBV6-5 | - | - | CASSYSGEDYGYTF | TGTGCCAGCAGTTACTCGGGGGAGGACTATGGCTACACCTTC
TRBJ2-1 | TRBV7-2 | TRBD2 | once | CASSLGGSGGYNEQFF | TGTGCCAGCAGCTTAGGTGGTAGCGGGGGGTACAATGAGCAGTTCTTC
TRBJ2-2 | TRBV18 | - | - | CASSRLGTATGELFF | TGTGCCAGCTCACGACTAGGGACCGCCACCGGGGAGCTGTTTTTT
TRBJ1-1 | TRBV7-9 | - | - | CASSLVSPEAFF | TGTGCCAGCAGCTTAGTTTCCCCTGAAGCTTTCTTT
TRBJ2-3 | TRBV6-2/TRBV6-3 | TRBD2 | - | CASSSHPGLAGVYTQYF | TGTGCCAGCAGTTCTCATCCGGGACTAGCGGGAGTGTATACGCAGTATTTT
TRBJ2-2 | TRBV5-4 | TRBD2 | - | CASSLGLAYTGELFF | TGTGCCAGCAGCCTAGGACTAGCGTACACCGGGGAGCTGTTTTTT
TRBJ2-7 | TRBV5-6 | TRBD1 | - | CASSLFLDRGTYEQYF | TGTGCCAGCAGCCTCTTTTTAGACAGGGGCACCTACGAGCAGTACTTC
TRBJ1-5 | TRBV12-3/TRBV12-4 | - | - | CASSLPAGPQHF | TGTGCCAGCAGTTTACCCGCAGGCCCCCAGCATTTT
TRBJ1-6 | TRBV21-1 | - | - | CASSNGRNFPSYNSPLHF | TGTGCCAGCAGCAACGGGCGGAATTTCCCGTCCTATAATTCACCCCTCCACTTT
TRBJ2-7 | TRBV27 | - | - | CASSPTGMVHEQYF | TGTGCCAGCAGTCCAACGGGTATGGTACACGAGCAGTACTTC
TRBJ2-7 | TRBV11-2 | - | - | CASSHYRVLHEQYF | TGTGCCAGCAGCCACTACAGGGTCCTCCACGAGCAGTACTTC
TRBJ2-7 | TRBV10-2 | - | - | CASSDYSSYEQYF | TGCGCCAGCAGTGACTACAGCTCCTACGAGCAGTACTTC
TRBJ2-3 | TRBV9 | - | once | CASSSGVLGTDTQYF | TGTGCCAGCAGCTCAGGGGTACTCGGCACAGATACGCAGTATTTT
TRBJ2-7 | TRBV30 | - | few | CAWSPGSYEQYF | TGTGCCTGGAGCCCAGGCTCCTACGAGCAGTACTTC
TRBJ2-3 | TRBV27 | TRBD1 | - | CASSPGQGTDTQYF | TGTGCCAGCAGTCCGGGACAGGGGACAGATACGCAGTATTTT
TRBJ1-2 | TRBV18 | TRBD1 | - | CASSPGTGGWGYTF | TGTGCCAGCTCACCCGGGACAGGAGGTTGGGGCTACACCTTC
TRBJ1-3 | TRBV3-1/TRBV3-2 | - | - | CASSQDRLLGNTIYF | TGTGCCAGCAGCCAAGATCGGCTGCTCGGAAACACCATATATTTT
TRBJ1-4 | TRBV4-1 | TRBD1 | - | CASSHQPGQPNEKLFF | TGCGCCAGCAGCCACCAACCGGGACAGCCTAATGAAAAACTGTTTTTT